This TCR beta chain was captured in a study of T cell responses to AZD1222 COVID-19 vaccine. Study summary: Second-dose timings of about 4 or about 12 weeks were pooled.

The V and J ends lost 4 bases and 10 bases respectively, with 11 bases between them. In germline, CDR1 is SEHNR, CDR2 FQNEAQ (reference sequence). CDR3 length: 12 amino acids. The assay was immunoSEQ multiplex PCR, and TCRdb's table has in-frame clones only and misses some. The sample contains 130,000 to 150,000 clones, around 89% of which appear only once. With regard to this clone: Its antigen is undetermined.

Broader study findings: All repertoire sampling was performed exclusively after the peak T cell response. Regions left unmutated in variants are reportedly the target of nearly half of spike-specific TCRs. White British people made up most donors, females outnumbered males, and clonal diversity was possibly underestimated.

The chain recombines TRBV7-9 with TRBJ2-1; maybe TRBD2 (5 bases). The sample was peripheral blood, taken on day 0 of AZD1222 vaccination. The clonotype originates from an adult in good health. CDR3 bases: TGTGCCAGCAGCTCCCCGGGGAGCGAGCAGTTCTTC. This encodes CASSSPGSEQFF.